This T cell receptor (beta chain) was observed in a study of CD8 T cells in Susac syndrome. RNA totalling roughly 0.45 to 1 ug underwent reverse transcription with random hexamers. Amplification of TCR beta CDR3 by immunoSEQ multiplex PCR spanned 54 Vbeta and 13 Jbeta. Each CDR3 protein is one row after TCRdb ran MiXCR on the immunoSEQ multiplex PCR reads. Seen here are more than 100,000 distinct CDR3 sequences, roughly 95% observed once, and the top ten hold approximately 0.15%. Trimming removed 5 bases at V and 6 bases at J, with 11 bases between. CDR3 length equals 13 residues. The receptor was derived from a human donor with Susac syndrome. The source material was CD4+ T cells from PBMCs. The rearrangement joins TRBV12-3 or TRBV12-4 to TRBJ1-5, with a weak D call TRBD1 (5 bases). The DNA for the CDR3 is TGTGCCAGCAGTAGGGGAGCCGGTCAGCCCCAGCATTTT. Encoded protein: CASSRGAGQPQHF.